Presented here are 32 T cell receptor beta chains from one specimen sequenced in a study of T cell responses to AZD1222 COVID-19 vaccine. Data came from immunoSEQ multiplex PCR; TCRdb stores just in-frame clones and leaves some out. Here the sample spans roughly 120,000 clones, 90% to 95% being singletons. The source was peripheral blood, collected on day 0 of AZD1222 vaccination. The receptor set was obtained from an adult in good health.

The table lists this clone with a count of one. This sequence joins TRBV11-2 and TRBJ1-5; perhaps TRBD1 as D (5 bases). The CDR3 runs 17 residues. V lost 0 bases and J 6 bases, leaving 18 bases between the germline ends. The V gene's germline CDR1 is SGHAT and CDR2 FQNNGV. The CDR3 DNA reads as TGTGCCAGCAGCTTAGACCCGGGACTAGGGTTAGGTCAGCCCCAGCATTTT. As protein: CASSLDPGLGLGQPQHF. The variable domain in full, completed from reference TRBV11-2 and TRBJ1-5, reads EAGVAQSPRYKIIEKRQSVAFWCNPISGHATLYWYQQILGQGPKLLIQFQNNGVVDDSQLPKDRFSAERLKGVDSTLKIQPAKLEDSAVYLCASSLDPGLGLGQPQHFGDGTRLSIL.

The chain carries TRBV18 and TRBJ1-3; no definite D call. Looked up from germline, CDR1 is KGHSH and CDR2 is LQKENI. Trimming took off 0 bases at V and 0 bases at J, with 12 bases between the two ends. The CDR3 loop spans 17 amino acids. The CDR3 DNA reads as TGTGCCAGCTCACCACCTCTCGGCAGAGACTCTGGAAACACCATATATTTT. It yields the protein CASSPPLGRDSGNTIYF.

The J gene is TRBJ2-2, the V gene TRBV7-2, with D hard to call. CDR1 and CDR2 from the germline V gene are SGHTA and FQGNSA. V lost 3 bases, J lost 3 bases, and 8 bases lay in between. The CDR3 is 14 amino acids. CDR3 bases: TGTGCCAGCAGCTTTAATCTCGACACCGGGGAGCTGTTTTTT. The encoded protein is CASSFNLDTGELFF. Full variable domain (outside the CDR3, taken from reference TRBV7-2 and TRBJ2-2): GAGVSQSPSNKVTEKGKDVELRCDPISGHTALYWYRQSLGQGLEFLIYFQGNSAPDKSGLPSDRFSAERTGGSVSTLTIQRTQQEDSAVYLCASSFNLDTGELFFGEGSRLTVL.

The V call is TRBV21-1, the J call TRBJ2-1. TRBV21-1 is flagged as a pseudogene. The CDR3 runs to 14 residues. The CDR3 loop reads CASSSRQEGNEQFF. The CDR3 DNA is TGTGCCAGCAGCTCGCGACAGGAGGGAAATGAGCAGTTCTTC.

V is TRBV6-5 and J is TRBJ2-7; 9 nucleotides agree with TRBD1. Germline trimming cut 3 bases from V and 2 bases from J; bases unmatched to any gene: 5. Looked up from germline, CDR1 is MNHEY and CDR2 is SVGAGI. The CDR3 runs to 15 residues. The CDR3 bases are TGTGCCAGCAGTTATTCCGGACAGGGGACCTACGAGCAGTACTTC. It codes for CASSYSGQGTYEQYF.

V and J are TRBV28 and TRBJ1-2; unclear D gene. V shed 3 bases and J shed 7 bases, with 9 bases lying between them. The CDR3 contains 12 residues. The germline CDR1 and CDR2 sequences are MDHEN and SYDVKM. The CDR3 sequence: CASSFLWAGYTF. In nucleotides, the CDR3 is TGTGCCAGCAGTTTTTTGTGGGCTGGCTACACCTTC.

The gene calls are TRBV18 and TRBJ1-5; no firm D call. The CDR3 totals 13 residues. V lost 10 bases and J 4 bases, leaving 14 bases between the germline ends. CDR1 is KGHSH and CDR2 is LQKENI in the germline V gene. CDR3 residues: CATSSWENQPQHF. In DNA, the CDR3 is TGTGCCACTTCTAGTTGGGAGAATCAGCCCCAGCATTTT.

The V and J genes are TRBV7-9 and TRBJ1-5; 11 positions match TRBD1. V lost 6 bases, J lost 6 bases, and 7 bases stayed unmatched. The germline V gene has CDR1 SEHNR and CDR2 FQNEAQ (reference sequence). The length of the CDR3 is 15 residues. For the CDR3, the DNA is TGTGCCAGCAGTGTTGGACAGGGGGCCACTCAGCCCCAGCATTTT. It yields the protein CASSVGQGATQPQHF.

The rearrangement uses TRBV20-1 and TRBJ1-2; D is undetermined. With 3 bases removed from V and 7 bases from J, the gap between germline ends came to 9 bases. This CDR3 contains 11 residues. CDR1 is DFQATT and CDR2 is SNEGSKA in the germline V gene (reference sequence). This CDR3 is CSASPGTGYTF. The CDR3 DNA sequence: TGCAGTGCTAGTCCCGGTACTGGCTACACCTTC.

The chain carries TRBV3-1 (or the pseudogene TRBV3-2) and TRBJ2-1; 13 nucleotides align to TRBD2. Germline trimming cut 6 bases from V and 10 bases from J; bases unmatched to any gene: 9. The CDR3 runs 15 residues. The V gene's germline CDR1 is LGHDT and CDR2 YNNKEL (reference sequence). The CDR3 DNA reads TGTGCCAGCAGGTGGGGGGGACTAGCGGGAAACGAGCAGTTCTTC. This gives the protein CASRWGGLAGNEQFF.

The chain carries TRBV13 and TRBJ2-5; D is unclear. With 2 bases removed from V and 4 bases from J, the gap between germline ends came to 5 bases. Germline-derived CDR1 and CDR2 are PRHDT and FYEKMQ (reference sequence). The CDR3 consists of 12 residues. The CDR3 DNA reads TGTGCCAGCAGCTTATCACGAGAGACCCAGTACTTC. This sequence encodes CASSLSRETQYF.

The chain has TRBV13 and TRBJ2-7; D remains ambiguous. CDR1 PRHDT and CDR2 FYEKMQ come from the germline V gene (reference sequence). Trimming stripped 3 bases from V and 1 base from J, with 7 bases between. The CDR3 sequence is 13 residues long. The CDR3 nucleotides are TGTGCCAGCAGCTTTGCGTCTTCCTACGAGCAGTACTTC. Protein product: CASSFASSYEQYF.

The chain has TRBV30 and TRBJ2-1; D is unresolved. Germline lookup yields CDR1 GTSNPN and CDR2 SVGIG (reference sequence). The V and J ends lost 0 bases and 6 bases respectively, with 9 bases between them. The CDR3 sequence is 13 residues long. In DNA, the CDR3 is TGTGCCTGGAGTGTACCTTCAATCAATGAGCAGTTCTTC. Translated: CAWSVPSINEQFF.

The rearrangement uses TRBV6-5 and TRBJ1-1, with D possibly matching TRBD1 (6 bases). The CDR3 has 16 residues. Germline V gene sequence: CDR1 MNHEY, CDR2 SVGAGI. Trimming shortened V by 2 bases and J by 0 bases, and 13 bases separated the two germline ends. CDR3 loop: CASSYERGVMNTEAFF. The CDR3 DNA reads as TGTGCCAGCAGTTACGAAAGGGGGGTGATGAACACTGAAGCTTTCTTT.

J is TRBJ2-1 and V is TRBV25-1; possible D gene TRBD2, 5 bases. Germline loops: CDR1 MGHDK, CDR2 SYGVNS. CDR3 length: 15 residues. V lost 6 bases, J lost 0 bases, and 12 bases lay in between. The CDR3: CASRSSGSSYNEQFF. The CDR3 DNA follows: TGTGCCAGCAGGTCGAGCGGAAGCTCCTACAATGAGCAGTTCTTC.

This chain connects TRBV13 to TRBJ1-3; 7 nucleotides agree with TRBD1. Germline CDR1 reads PRHDT; CDR2 reads FYEKMQ (reference sequence). This CDR3 is 14 amino acids long. V lost 5 bases, J lost 3 bases, and 4 bases stayed unmatched. The CDR3 coding sequence is TGTGCCAGCAGCCTGTGGGACAGTGGAAACACCATATATTTT. It is translated as CASSLWDSGNTIYF.

This clone occurred once. The rearrangement links TRBV5-1 to TRBJ1-1; TRBD1 agrees at 7 bases. Germline V gives CDR1 SGHRS, CDR2 YFSETQ. There are 15 residues in the CDR3. The V gene end was trimmed by 0 bases and the J gene end by 5 bases; junction bases not matched to a gene: 7. CDR3 region: CASSLDQGVGTEAFF. The CDR3 coding sequence is TGCGCCAGCAGCTTGGACCAGGGGGTCGGGACTGAAGCTTTCTTT.

The chain recombines TRBV18 with TRBJ2-3; 7 nucleotides align to TRBD1. V shed 5 bases and J 2 bases; nucleotides not matched to a gene: 7. Per germline, CDR1 KGHSH and CDR2 LQKENI. This CDR3 contains 15 residues. The CDR3, as DNA: TGTGCCAGCTCAGCACAGGGGATGATCACAGATACGCAGTATTTT. It yields the protein CASSAQGMITDTQYF.

V gene TRBV6-4 combines with J gene TRBJ2-1; 7 bases map to TRBD2. Germline V gives CDR1 MRHNA, CDR2 SNTAGT. The CDR3 is 15 amino acids. The trim removed 4 bases at V and 0 bases at J, leaving 3 bases unmatched. Here the CDR3 DNA reads TGTGCCAGCAGTGGGACTAGTAACTCCTACAATGAGCAGTTCTTC. The encoded protein is CASSGTSNSYNEQFF.

The gene calls are TRBV23-1 and TRBJ2-7, with D unresolved. TRBV23-1 is an open reading frame, and its role is uncertain. Trimming cost V 1 base and J 9 bases, with 19 bases left between them. The CDR3 contains 15 residues. This CDR3 reads CASSQFGINPNAQYF. The CDR3 nucleotides are TGCGCCAGCAGTCAATTTGGGATCAACCCTAATGCGCAGTACTTC.

The V call is TRBV10-3, the J call TRBJ1-5; no definite D call. The V gene lost 2 bases and the J gene lost 0 bases, with 5 bases spanning the gap. Germline V gives CDR1 ENHRY, CDR2 SYGVKD. This CDR3 is 14 amino acids long. DNA of the CDR3: TGTGCCATCAGTGAGGGGAATAGCAATCAGCCCCAGCATTTT. This sequence encodes CAISEGNSNQPQHF.

The chain combines TRBV6-5 with TRBJ2-3; 7 bases map to TRBD2. With 1 base clipped from V and 4 bases from J, the junction kept 8 bases outside the gene matches. CDR3 size: 16 residues. Germline CDR1 MNHEY, CDR2 SVGAGI. In nucleotides, the CDR3 is TGTGCCAGCAGTTACTTCTGGGGCGGGAGTGCAGATACGCAGTATTTT. Protein sequence: CASSYFWGGSADTQYF.

The chain recombines TRBV9 with TRBJ1-1, with a weak D call TRBD1 (5 bases). Trimming shortened V by 0 bases and J by 4 bases, and 10 bases separated the two germline ends. This CDR3 has 14 amino acids. CDR1 SGDLS and CDR2 YYNGEE come from the germline V gene. The CDR3 reads CASSVGRGRTEAFF. DNA for the CDR3: TGTGCCAGCAGCGTAGGAAGGGGACGCACTGAAGCTTTCTTT. The full variable domain, completed using reference TRBV9 and TRBJ1-1, is DSGVTQTPKHLITATGQRVTLRCSPRSGDLSVYWYQQSLDQGLQFLIQYYNGEERAKGNILERFSAQQFPDLHSELNLSSLELGDSALYFCASSVGRGRTEAFFGQGTRLTVV.

The V and J genes are TRBV27 and TRBJ1-6; the D gene is possibly TRBD1 (6 bases). Germline CDR1 reads MNHEY; CDR2 reads SMNVEV (reference sequence). The length of the CDR3 is 18 residues. Trimming pared 5 bases from V and 10 bases from J, leaving 27 bases between. For the CDR3, the DNA is TGTGCCAGCAGTGATTGGACGGGGGCAGGTTCCTTAGGATCACCCCTCCACTTT. Translated, it gives CASSDWTGAGSLGSPLHF.

V is TRBV5-6 and J is TRBJ2-7; TRBD1 matches at 7 bases. This CDR3 region has 14 residues. J was trimmed by 6 bases and V by 4 bases; bases with no gene match: 10. CDR1 and CDR2 from the germline V gene are SGHDT and YYEEEE. For the CDR3, the DNA is TGTGCCAGCAGCCCTGAGGGGGCGTGGGGCGAGCAGTACTTC. This gives the protein CASSPEGAWGEQYF.

The chain combines TRBV5-1 with TRBJ2-3; no reliable D call. The CDR3 has 15 residues. Trimming stripped 4 bases from V and 4 bases from J, with 16 bases between. CDR1 and CDR2 from the germline V gene are SGHRS and YFSETQ. The CDR3 is CASSRTPAGADTQYF. As DNA, the CDR3 is TGCGCCAGCAGCCGGACCCCAGCCGGTGCAGATACGCAGTATTTT.

This rearrangement joins TRBV12-3 or TRBV12-4 to TRBJ2-1; either TRBD1 or TRBD2 may fit D (5 bases each). V lost 6 bases and J lost 10, with 10 bases in between. The CDR3 sequence is 11 residues long. The CDR3 nucleotides are TGTGCCAGCAGATCGGGACGAGAGCAGTTCTTC. Translation gives CASRSGREQFF.

This clone was observed a single time. The genes are TRBV11-1 and TRBJ1-2; possibly TRBD1 for D (5 bases). This CDR3 region has 13 residues. Germline CDR1 is SGHAT and CDR2 is FQDESV (reference sequence). With 3 bases removed from V and 6 bases from J, the gap between germline ends came to 11 bases. The CDR3 coding sequence is TGTGCCAGCAGCTTTCAAGGGGTTGATGGCTACACCTTC. Translating gives CASSFQGVDGYTF.

The rearrangement uses TRBV27 and TRBJ2-7, with D perhaps matching TRBD1 or TRBD2 (5 bases each). V lost 5 bases, J lost 5 bases, and 16 bases lay in between. Germline CDR1 is MNHEY and CDR2 is SMNVEV (reference sequence). The CDR3 sequence is 14 residues long. CDR3: CASSPTAAAHEQYF. The CDR3 DNA reads as TGTGCCAGCAGTCCGACAGCGGCGGCCCACGAGCAGTACTTC.

The rearrangement joins TRBV28 to TRBJ2-6; either TRBD1 or TRBD2 may fit D (5 bases each). The V gene lost 5 bases and the J gene lost 3 bases, with 20 bases spanning the gap. Looked up from germline, CDR1 is MDHEN and CDR2 is SYDVKM. This CDR3 region has 18 residues. The CDR3: CASSIRYRPGLGANVLTF. The CDR3 DNA reads TGTGCCAGCAGTATTCGTTACAGGCCTGGACTTGGGGCCAACGTCCTGACTTTC.

The chain combines TRBV27 with TRBJ1-2, with TRBD1 identical over 9 bases. The CDR3 has 15 amino acids. Germline V gene lookup returns CDR1 MNHEY and CDR2 SMNVEV (reference sequence). Losses at the gene ends were 6 bases for V and 5 bases for J; bases not matched to a gene: 10. DNA for the CDR3: TGTGCCAGCAGCCCCCCCGGGACAGGGTATTATGGCTACACCTTC. Its translation is CASSPPGTGYYGYTF.

The V call is TRBV5-1, the J call TRBJ1-5, with a tentative D call TRBD1 (5 bases). The germline CDR1 and CDR2 sequences are SGHRS and YFSETQ. Trimming removed 5 bases at V and 2 bases at J, with 14 bases between. This CDR3 is built from 15 residues. The CDR3 region is CASRETAEGNQPQHF. The CDR3 DNA reads TGCGCCAGCAGAGAGACAGCTGAGGGCAATCAGCCCCAGCATTTT.